The 24 T cell receptor beta chains listed next were all sequenced from one sample in a study of vaccination and CD4 T cells after COVID-19. These receptors lack a known antigen. Cultured CD4+ T cell DNA underwent sequencing with the Oncomine TCR Beta short-read assay. Each CDR3 protein is one row after TCRdb ran MiXCR on the PCR reads. The sample shows about 22,000 distinct CDR3 sequences, 45% to 55% of them seen only once. Time point defined: late sampling 161 to 241 days after vaccination in a few convalescent patients. Treatment defined: roughly 10-day PBMC culture with coronavirus spike peptide pools or control peptides (ViraFEST assay). This material consisted of CD4+ T cells from blood, cultured in vitro, taken about 7 months after SARS-CoV-2 vaccination. The receptors stem from a human donor who had recovered from COVID-19.

The chain uses TRBV20-1 and TRBJ1-2, with a tentative D call TRBD1 (6 bases). The CDR3 is made up of 13 amino acids. V dropped 1 base and J dropped 5 bases, with 11 bases sitting between them. Germline V lookup: CDR1 DFQATT, CDR2 SNEGSKA (reference sequence). For the CDR3, the DNA is TGCAGTGCTAGAGTTGCACAGGGTTATGGCTACACCTTC. Translating gives CSARVAQGYGYTF.

The J gene is TRBJ1-6, the V gene TRBV6-2 or TRBV6-3; no clear D gene. The CDR3 extends over 15 amino acids. V was pared by 6 bases and J by 7 bases, with 16 bases between. Germline assignment: CDR1 MNHEY and CDR2 SVGEGT. CDR3 nucleotides: TGTGCCAGCAGCCCGGTGCTGGGCCGGAATTCACCCCTCCACTTT. Its protein is CASSPVLGRNSPLHF.

The V call is TRBV20-1, the J call TRBJ1-1; D is perhaps TRBD1 (5 bases). The germline gives CDR1 DFQATT, CDR2 SNEGSKA (reference sequence). Deletions cut 5 bases from V and 6 bases from J, with 16 bases between. The CDR3 loop spans 13 amino acids. The CDR3 DNA follows: TGCAGTGCTTCTTCCAGGCCGGGGGCTGAAGCTTTCTTT. This gives the protein CSASSRPGAEAFF.

This clonotype was seen only a few times. V gene TRBV11-3 combines with J gene TRBJ1-2; D uncertain. With 1 base removed from V and 5 bases from J, the gap between germline ends came to 11 bases. CDR3 length equals 14 residues. CDR1 and CDR2 from the germline V gene are SGHNT and YENEEA. CDR3 in DNA: TGTGCCAGCAGCTTAGCCCACGGAGAATATGGCTACACCTTC. As protein: CASSLAHGEYGYTF. Complete variable domain (other parts from reference TRBV11-3 and TRBJ1-2): EAGVVQSPRYKIIEKKQPVAFWCNPISGHNTLYWYLQNLGQGPELLIRYENEEAVDDSQLPKDRFSAERLKGVDSTLKIQPAELGDSAVYLCASSLAHGEYGYTFGSGTRLTVV.

This clonotype was counted a few times. The chain employs TRBV7-2 and TRBJ2-7, with D perhaps TRBD1 or TRBD2 (5 bases each). V was shortened by 6 bases and J by 4 bases, with 13 bases between the two germline ends. The V gene's germline CDR1 is SGHTA and CDR2 FQGNSA. This CDR3 contains 13 residues. CDR3 bases: TGTGCCAGCAGTCCGGGACCACGATACGAGCAGTACTTC. It yields the protein CASSPGPRYEQYF.

This clonotype occurred a few times. CDR3 sequence reads: CASSSTPPGGFWFF. CDR3 bases: TGTGCCAGCAGCTCGACCCCCCCCGGGGGATTCTGGTTCTTC. V usage is TRBV7-2 and J usage is TRBJ2-1; maybe TRBD2 (6 bases). This CDR3 is 14 amino acids long. V lost 4 bases, J lost 15 bases, and 22 bases lay in between. Germline V gene sequence: CDR1 SGHTA, CDR2 FQGNSA.

The genes are TRBV20-1 and TRBJ2-3, with D hard to call. V was shortened by 1 base and J by 4 bases, with 12 bases between the two germline ends. CDR3 size: 14 residues. Germline V lookup: CDR1 DFQATT, CDR2 SNEGSKA (reference sequence). The CDR3 region has the DNA TGCAGTGCTAGAGCGGGTTCAGCCCCAGATACGCAGTATTTT. Its protein is CSARAGSAPDTQYF.

The rearrangement joins TRBV11-3 to TRBJ2-7; D is undetermined. The CDR3 loop spans 15 amino acids. V gave up 5 bases and J gave up 5 bases, with 19 bases separating them. Germline-derived CDR1 and CDR2 are SGHNT and YENEEA. The CDR3 DNA is TGTGCCAGCAGCCGAACCCCATTCGCGGCCGACGAGCAGTACTTC. Protein sequence: CASSRTPFAADEQYF.

The chain couples TRBV7-3 to TRBJ2-3; perhaps D is TRBD1 or TRBD2 (5 bases each). Trimming left V 8 bases short and J 2 bases short, with 14 bases between. Germline values: CDR1 SGHTA, CDR2 FQGTGA. The CDR3 loop spans 14 amino acids. The CDR3: CASRKGPTTDTQYF. The CDR3 DNA reads as TGTGCCAGCCGAAAGGGACCAACCACAGATACGCAGTATTTT.

V gene TRBV20-1 combines with J gene TRBJ2-3, with D tentatively TRBD2 (6 bases). The germline CDR1 and CDR2 sequences are DFQATT and SNEGSKA (reference sequence). Trimming left V 1 base short and J 1 base short, with 12 bases between. The CDR3 runs 15 residues. CDR3 residues: CSARASSSGTDTQYF. For the CDR3, the DNA is TGCAGTGCTAGAGCCTCATCTAGCGGCACAGATACGCAGTATTTT.

The chain recombines TRBV27 with TRBJ1-6, with D perhaps matching TRBD1 (5 bases). Trimming took 6 bases from V and 5 from J, leaving 8 bases between them. Germline V gene data show CDR1 as MNHEY and CDR2 as SMNVEV (reference sequence). The length of the CDR3 is 13 residues. CDR3 loop: CASSRGNNSPLHF. CDR3 DNA: TGTGCCAGCAGCCGGGGCAATAATTCACCCCTCCACTTT.

This clonotype is termed medium-sized. This chain connects TRBV6-1 to TRBJ2-5, with 12 bases aligning to TRBD2. CDR3 length: 14 amino acids. Germline V gene lookup returns CDR1 MNHNS and CDR2 SASEGT. With V trimmed by 7 bases and J by 5 bases, 5 bases remained unmatched. The chain's CDR3 is CASTSSGGGETQYF. CDR3 nucleotides: TGTGCCAGCACTTCTAGCGGGGGGGGGGAGACCCAGTACTTC.

The rearrangement links TRBV18 to TRBJ2-7; possibly TRBD1 for D (5 bases). From germline, CDR1 is KGHSH and CDR2 LQKENI. Trimming removed 6 bases from V and 3 bases from J, with 15 bases in between. This CDR3 has 14 residues. CDR3 protein: CASSESRQGYEQYF. The CDR3 DNA reads TGTGCCAGCTCCGAGTCGCGGCAGGGCTACGAGCAGTACTTC.

The rearrangement uses TRBV20-1 and TRBJ2-1; 10 nucleotides agree with TRBD2. Germline V gene lookup returns CDR1 DFQATT and CDR2 SNEGSKA (reference sequence). V was clipped by 3 bases and J by 9 bases; unmatched bases: 17. The CDR3 spans 17 residues. CDR3 sequence reads: CSASRGGLAGAGGEQFF. In DNA form, the CDR3 reads TGCAGTGCTAGTAGAGGAGGGCTAGCGGGAGCCGGTGGTGAGCAGTTCTTC.

The V and J genes are TRBV6-5 and TRBJ2-5; D possibly corresponds to TRBD1 (6 bases). The CDR3 is made up of 13 amino acids. Germline lookup yields CDR1 MNHEY and CDR2 SVGAGI. Trimming shortened V by 4 bases and J by 5 bases, and 11 bases separated the two germline ends. The CDR3 region is CASSWGQMETQYF. CDR3 bases: TGTGCCAGCAGTTGGGGGCAGATGGAGACCCAGTACTTC.

This clonotype was counted a few times. The V call is TRBV4-1, the J call TRBJ1-2, with 7 bases aligning to TRBD1. This CDR3 is 13 amino acids long. Trimming at V came to 3 bases and at J to 2 bases, leaving 0 bases not matched to a gene. Germline-derived CDR1 and CDR2 are MGHRA and YSYEKL. In DNA form, the CDR3 reads TGCGCCAGCAGCCAGACAGGGAACTATGGCTACACCTTC. As protein: CASSQTGNYGYTF.

This clonotype was observed a handful of times. The J gene is TRBJ1-5, the V gene TRBV27; D remains unclear. This CDR3 spans 16 amino acids. The V gene lost 2 bases and the J gene lost 1 base, with 12 bases spanning the gap. CDR1 and CDR2 from the germline V gene are MNHEY and SMNVEV (reference sequence). The CDR3 coding sequence is TGTGCCAGCAGTTTAGGGCGGGGTAGGAGCAATCAGCCCCAGCATTTT. Translated, it gives CASSLGRGRSNQPQHF.

This clonotype was seen only once. The chain joins TRBV6-1 to TRBJ2-5; the match to TRBD2 covers 10 bases. Trimming took 5 bases from V and 9 from J; bases not matched to a gene: 24. The germline CDR1 and CDR2 sequences are MNHNS and SASEGT. The CDR3 length is 19 residues. The CDR3: CASSHEEPSGSAFLVSQYF. The CDR3, as DNA: TGTGCCAGCAGTCACGAAGAGCCTAGCGGGAGTGCCTTCTTGGTGTCCCAGTACTTC.

The genes are TRBV20-1 and TRBJ1-1; perhaps TRBD1 as D (5 bases). The CDR3 has 14 amino acids. Germline V gene lookup returns CDR1 DFQATT and CDR2 SNEGSKA (reference sequence). The germline V and J ends were trimmed by 0 bases and 0 bases, with 8 bases remaining between them. The CDR3 is CSARDRVVNTEAFF. CDR3 bases: TGCAGTGCTAGAGACAGGGTCGTGAACACTGAAGCTTTCTTT.

The chain carries TRBV20-1 and TRBJ1-5, with D maybe TRBD1 (5 bases). Trimming stripped 0 bases from V and 2 bases from J, with 5 bases between. Germline V lookup: CDR1 DFQATT, CDR2 SNEGSKA (reference sequence). There are 13 residues in the CDR3. The chain's CDR3 is CSARETGNQPQHF. CDR3 DNA: TGCAGTGCTAGAGAGACAGGCAATCAGCCCCAGCATTTT.

The table lists this clonotype with a few counts. V usage is TRBV7-9 and J usage is TRBJ1-1, with D possibly being TRBD1 (6 bases). CDR1 is SEHNR, CDR2 FQNEAQ, per germline (reference sequence). V shed 1 base and J shed 3 bases, with 18 bases lying between them. The CDR3 covers 17 residues. CDR3 coding DNA: TGTGCCAGCAGCTTAGGCCAAGGGGGGGCGAGGGACACTGAAGCTTTCTTT. This translates into CASSLGQGGARDTEAFF.

The chain employs TRBV11-2 and TRBJ1-1, with no clear D. From germline, CDR1 is SGHAT and CDR2 FQNNGV. This CDR3 is 11 amino acids long. Trimming left V 7 bases short and J 8 bases short, with 11 bases between. As DNA, the CDR3 is TGTGCCAGCACCATTGCCCGCGAAGCTTTCTTT. Encoded protein: CASTIAREAFF.

In its sample, this clonotype was seen once. J is TRBJ2-1 and V is TRBV6-5, with a possible D match to TRBD2 (5 bases). The germline V gene has CDR1 MNHEY and CDR2 SVGAGI. This CDR3 comprises 15 residues. Trimming took 2 bases from V and 5 from J, leaving 13 bases between them. CDR3 in amino acids: CASSYEGRANNEQFF. The CDR3 nucleotides read TGTGCCAGCAGTTACGAGGGCCGGGCTAACAATGAGCAGTTCTTC.

The chain links TRBV6-1 to TRBJ1-1; D is perhaps TRBD1 (6 bases). V was clipped by 3 bases and J by 5 bases, with 10 bases between them. Germline assignment: CDR1 MNHNS and CDR2 SASEGT. The CDR3 has 13 residues. The CDR3 protein is CASSEQQGTEAFF. The DNA of the CDR3 is TGTGCCAGCAGTGAGCAACAGGGTACTGAAGCTTTCTTT.